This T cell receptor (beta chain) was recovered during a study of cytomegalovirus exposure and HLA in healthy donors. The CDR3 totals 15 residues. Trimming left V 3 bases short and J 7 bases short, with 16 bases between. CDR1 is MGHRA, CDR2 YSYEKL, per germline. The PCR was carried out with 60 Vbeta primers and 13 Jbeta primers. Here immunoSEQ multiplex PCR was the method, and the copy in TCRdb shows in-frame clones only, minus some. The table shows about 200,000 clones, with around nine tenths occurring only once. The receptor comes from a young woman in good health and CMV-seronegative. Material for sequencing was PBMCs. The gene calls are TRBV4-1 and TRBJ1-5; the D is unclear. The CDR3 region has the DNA TGCGCCAGCAGCCACCCCGGGATGATGGGCCAGCCCCAGCATTTT. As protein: CASSHPGMMGQPQHF.